This TCR beta chain was captured in a study of cytomegalovirus exposure and HLA in healthy donors. General study findings and limits: A link between a missense DCLRE1C variant and TCR beta V- and J-gene trimming emerged from a later analysis. In terms of immune exposure information, only CMV serostatus was available. In a later analysis, productive TCRs from donors in an Asian-associated ancestry cluster reportedly carried fewer N-insertions than the cohort mean.

Remarks on this clone: Antigen: not known.

This PCR relied on a set of 60 Vbeta primers and 13 Jbeta primers. The repertoire was sequenced with immunoSEQ multiplex PCR; TCRdb's copy has only in-frame clones and lacks some. The sample lists roughly 180,000 clones; about 79% were seen once. After removal of 3 bases from V and 8 bases from J, the junction contained 4 bases not matched to a gene. This CDR3 is built from 12 residues. CDR1 is SGDLS, CDR2 YYNGEE, per germline. V gene TRBV9 combines with J gene TRBJ1-1, with 7 bases identical to TRBD1. The sequence was obtained from a female donor in good health and CMV-seronegative. The sample taken for sequencing was PBMCs. DNA of the CDR3: TGTGCCAGCAGCGGGGCGACAGGGGAAGCTTTCTTT. Translating it yields CASSGATGEAFF. Looking up the rest from reference TRBV9 and TRBJ1-1 gives the full variable domain: DSGVTQTPKHLITATGQRVTLRCSPRSGDLSVYWYQQSLDQGLQFLIQYYNGEERAKGNILERFSAQQFPDLHSELNLSSLELGDSALYFCASSGATGEAFFGQGTRLTVV.